Described below is a single T cell receptor beta chain sequence and its context. Its target is not known. This CDR3 has 14 amino acids. V trimming: 1 base; J trimming: 4 bases; junction bases outside the gene matches: 4. Germline V gives CDR1 GTSNPN, CDR2 SVGIG (reference sequence). The sample belongs to a study of cytomegalovirus exposure and HLA in healthy donors. Findings and caveats of the study: A later examination showed that TCR association rates differed by HLA locus, with DRB1 most and HLA-C fewest.

A multiplex PCR was run with 60 Vbeta primers and 13 Jbeta primers. The repertoire was sequenced with immunoSEQ multiplex PCR; TCRdb's copy has only in-frame clones and lacks some. Among some 170,000 clones listed, 75% to 90% were seen once. The chain couples TRBV30 to TRBJ1-3, with 7 bases matching TRBD1. The TCR comes from a girl aged 2 to 10 in good health and CMV-seropositive. Sequencing used PBMCs. DNA of the CDR3: TGTGCCTGGAGTGCGACAGGGTTAGGAAACACCATATATTTT. Translated, it gives CAWSATGLGNTIYF.